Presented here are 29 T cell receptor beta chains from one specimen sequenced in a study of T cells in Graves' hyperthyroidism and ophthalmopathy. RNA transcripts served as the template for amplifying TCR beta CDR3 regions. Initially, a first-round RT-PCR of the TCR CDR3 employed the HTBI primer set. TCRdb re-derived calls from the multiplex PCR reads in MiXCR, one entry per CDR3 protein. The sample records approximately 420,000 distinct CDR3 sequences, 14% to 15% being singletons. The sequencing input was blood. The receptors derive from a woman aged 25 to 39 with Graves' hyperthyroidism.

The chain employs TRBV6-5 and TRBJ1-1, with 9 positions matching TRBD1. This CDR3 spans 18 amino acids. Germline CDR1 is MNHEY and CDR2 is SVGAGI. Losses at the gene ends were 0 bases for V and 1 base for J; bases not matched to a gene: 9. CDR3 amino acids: CASSYSTGQGFSNTEAFF. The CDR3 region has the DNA TGTGCCAGCAGTTACTCCACGGGACAGGGCTTTTCGAACACTGAAGCTTTCTTT.

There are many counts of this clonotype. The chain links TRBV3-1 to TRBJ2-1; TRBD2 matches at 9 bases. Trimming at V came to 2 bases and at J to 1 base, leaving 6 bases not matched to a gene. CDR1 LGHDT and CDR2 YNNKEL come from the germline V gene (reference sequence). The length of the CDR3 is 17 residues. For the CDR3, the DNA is TGTGCCAGCAGCCAATTTTCCAGCGGGAGGTCCTACAATGAGCAGTTCTTC. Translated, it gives CASSQFSSGRSYNEQFF.

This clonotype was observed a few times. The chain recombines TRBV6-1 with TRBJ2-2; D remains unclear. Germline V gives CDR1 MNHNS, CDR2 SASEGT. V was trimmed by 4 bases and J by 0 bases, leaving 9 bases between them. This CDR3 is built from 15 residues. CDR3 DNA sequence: TGTGCCAGCAGTGCCCGGGTCGCGAACACCGGGGAGCTGTTTTTT. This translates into CASSARVANTGELFF.

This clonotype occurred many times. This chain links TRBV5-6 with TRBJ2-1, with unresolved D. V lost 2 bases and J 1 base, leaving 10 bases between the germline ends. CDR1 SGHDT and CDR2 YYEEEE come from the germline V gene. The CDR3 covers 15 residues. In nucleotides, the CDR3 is TGTGCCAGCAGCTTATCTAGAGTGTCCTACAATGAGCAGTTCTTC. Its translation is CASSLSRVSYNEQFF.

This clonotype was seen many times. The CDR3 region is CASSLGWSASGAYNEQFF. As DNA, the CDR3 is TGTGCCAGCAGCTTAGGTTGGTCGGCTAGCGGAGCTTACAATGAGCAGTTCTTC. The chain has TRBV11-2 and TRBJ2-1; 7 bases agree with TRBD2. Germline loops: CDR1 SGHAT, CDR2 FQNNGV. Trimming removed 1 base from V and 4 bases from J; junction bases left unmatched: 13. The CDR3 spans 18 residues.

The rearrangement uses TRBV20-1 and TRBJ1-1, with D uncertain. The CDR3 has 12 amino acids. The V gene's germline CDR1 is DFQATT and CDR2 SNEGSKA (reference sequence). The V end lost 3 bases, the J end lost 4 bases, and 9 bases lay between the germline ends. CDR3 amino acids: CSASSSGTEAFF. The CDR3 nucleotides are TGCAGTGCTAGTAGCTCGGGCACTGAAGCTTTCTTT.

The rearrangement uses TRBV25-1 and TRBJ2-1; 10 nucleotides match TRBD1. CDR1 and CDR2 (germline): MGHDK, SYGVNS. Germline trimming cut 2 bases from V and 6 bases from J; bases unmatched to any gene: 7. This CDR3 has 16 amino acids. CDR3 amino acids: CASSEPRTGGINEQFF. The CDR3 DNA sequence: TGTGCCAGCAGTGAACCCCGGACAGGGGGAATCAATGAGCAGTTCTTC.

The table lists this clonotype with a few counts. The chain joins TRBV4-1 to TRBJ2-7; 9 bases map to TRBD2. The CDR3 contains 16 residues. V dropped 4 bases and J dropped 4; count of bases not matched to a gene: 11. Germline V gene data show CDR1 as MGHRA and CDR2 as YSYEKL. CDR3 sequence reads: CASSPHLREGLYEQYF. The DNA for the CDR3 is TGCGCCAGCAGCCCCCACTTGCGGGAGGGCCTGTACGAGCAGTACTTC.

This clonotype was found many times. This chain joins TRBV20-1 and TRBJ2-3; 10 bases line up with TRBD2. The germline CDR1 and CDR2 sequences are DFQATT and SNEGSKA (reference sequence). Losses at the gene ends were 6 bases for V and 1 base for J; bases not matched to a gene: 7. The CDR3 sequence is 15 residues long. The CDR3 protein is CSAAASGGRTDTQYF. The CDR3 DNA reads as TGCAGTGCCGCTGCTAGCGGGGGACGCACAGATACGCAGTATTTT.

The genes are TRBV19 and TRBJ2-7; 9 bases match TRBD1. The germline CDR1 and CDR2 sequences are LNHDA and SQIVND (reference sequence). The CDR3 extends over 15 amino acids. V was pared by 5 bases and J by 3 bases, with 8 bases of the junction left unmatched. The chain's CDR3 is CASSLPGQGLYEQYF. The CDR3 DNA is TGTGCCAGTAGTTTACCGGGACAGGGCCTCTACGAGCAGTACTTC.

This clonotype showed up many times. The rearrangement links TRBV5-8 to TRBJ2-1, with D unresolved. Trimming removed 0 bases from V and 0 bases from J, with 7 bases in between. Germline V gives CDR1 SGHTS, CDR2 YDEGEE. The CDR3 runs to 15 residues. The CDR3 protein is CASSLEVNSYNEQFF. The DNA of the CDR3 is TGTGCCAGCAGCTTGGAGGTAAACTCCTACAATGAGCAGTTCTTC.

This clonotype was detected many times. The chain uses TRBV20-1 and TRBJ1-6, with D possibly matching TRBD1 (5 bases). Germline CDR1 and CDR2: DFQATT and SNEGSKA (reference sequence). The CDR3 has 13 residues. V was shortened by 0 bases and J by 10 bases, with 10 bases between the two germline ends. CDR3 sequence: CSARDLGESPLHF. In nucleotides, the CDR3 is TGCAGTGCTAGAGATCTAGGGGAATCACCCCTCCACTTT.

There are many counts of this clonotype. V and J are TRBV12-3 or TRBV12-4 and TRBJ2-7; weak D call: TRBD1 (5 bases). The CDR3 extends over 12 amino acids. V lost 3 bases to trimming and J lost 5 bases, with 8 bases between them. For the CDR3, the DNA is TGTGCCAGCAGTTTCATAGGGGACGAGCAGTACTTC. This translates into CASSFIGDEQYF.

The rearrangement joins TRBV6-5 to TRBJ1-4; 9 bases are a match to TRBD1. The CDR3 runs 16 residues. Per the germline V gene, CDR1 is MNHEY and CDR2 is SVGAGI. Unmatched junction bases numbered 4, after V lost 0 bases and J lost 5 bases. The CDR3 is CASSYSGGQGNEKLFF. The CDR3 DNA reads TGTGCCAGCAGTTACTCAGGCGGACAGGGGAATGAAAAACTGTTTTTT.

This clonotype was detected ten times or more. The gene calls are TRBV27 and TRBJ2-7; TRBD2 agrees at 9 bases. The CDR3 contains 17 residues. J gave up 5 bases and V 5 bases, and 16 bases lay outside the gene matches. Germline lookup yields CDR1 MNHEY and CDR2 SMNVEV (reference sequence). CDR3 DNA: TGTGCCAGCAGTCCCAGGGCTAGCGGGAAGGTCTATAACGAGCAGTACTTC. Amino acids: CASSPRASGKVYNEQYF.

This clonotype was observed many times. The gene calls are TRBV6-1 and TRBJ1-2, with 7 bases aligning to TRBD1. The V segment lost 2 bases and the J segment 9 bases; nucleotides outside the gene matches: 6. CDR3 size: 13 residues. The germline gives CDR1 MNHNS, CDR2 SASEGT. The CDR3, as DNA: TGTGCCAGCAGTGAATCCGGACAGGATCGCTACACCTTC. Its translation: CASSESGQDRYTF.

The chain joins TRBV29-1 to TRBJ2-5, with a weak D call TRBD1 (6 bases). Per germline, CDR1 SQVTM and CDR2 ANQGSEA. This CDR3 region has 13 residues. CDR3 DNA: TGCAGTCTTTCCCCAGGGGCTGGAGAGACCCAGTACTTC. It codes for CSLSPGAGETQYF.

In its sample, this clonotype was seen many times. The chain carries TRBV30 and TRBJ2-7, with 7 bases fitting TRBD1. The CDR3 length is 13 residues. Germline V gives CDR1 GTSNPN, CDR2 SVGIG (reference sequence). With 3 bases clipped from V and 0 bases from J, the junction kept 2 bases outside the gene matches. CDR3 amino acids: CAWRQGVSYEQYF. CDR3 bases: TGTGCCTGGAGGCAGGGGGTCTCCTACGAGCAGTACTTC.

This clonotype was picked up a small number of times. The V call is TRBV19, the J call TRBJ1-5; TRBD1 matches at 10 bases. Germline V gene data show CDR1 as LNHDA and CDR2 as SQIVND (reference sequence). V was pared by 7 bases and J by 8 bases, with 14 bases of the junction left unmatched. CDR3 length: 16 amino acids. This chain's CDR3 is CASTGQGVSSWEPQHF. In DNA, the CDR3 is TGTGCCAGTACCGGACAGGGGGTGTCCTCATGGGAGCCCCAGCATTTT.

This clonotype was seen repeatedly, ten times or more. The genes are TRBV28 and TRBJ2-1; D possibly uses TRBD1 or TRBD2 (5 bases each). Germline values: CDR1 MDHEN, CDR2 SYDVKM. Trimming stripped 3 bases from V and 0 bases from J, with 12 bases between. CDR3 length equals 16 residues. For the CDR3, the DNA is TGTGCCAGCAGTTTTTGGGGGAGCGTCTCCTACAATGAGCAGTTCTTC. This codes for CASSFWGSVSYNEQFF. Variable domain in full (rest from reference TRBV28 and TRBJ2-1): DVKVTQSSRYLVKRTGEKVFLECVQDMDHENMFWYRQDPGLGLRLIYFSYDVKMKEKGDIPEGYSVSREKKERFSLILESASTNQTSMYLCASSFWGSVSYNEQFFGPGTRLTVL.

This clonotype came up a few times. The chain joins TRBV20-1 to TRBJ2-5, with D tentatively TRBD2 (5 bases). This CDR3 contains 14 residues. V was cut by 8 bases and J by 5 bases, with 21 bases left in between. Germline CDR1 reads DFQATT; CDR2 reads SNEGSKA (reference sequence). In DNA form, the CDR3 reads TGCAGTCCGTTACCGGCCGCAAGGGAGGAGACCCAGTACTTC. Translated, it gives CSPLPAAREETQYF.

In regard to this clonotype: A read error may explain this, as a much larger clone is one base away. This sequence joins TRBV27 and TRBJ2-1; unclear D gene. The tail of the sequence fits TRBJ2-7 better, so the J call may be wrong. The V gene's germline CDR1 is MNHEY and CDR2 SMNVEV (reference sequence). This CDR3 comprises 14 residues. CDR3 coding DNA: TGTGCCAGCAGTTATCGGCTTTCCTACAATGAGCAGTACTTC. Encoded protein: CASSYRLSYNEQYF.

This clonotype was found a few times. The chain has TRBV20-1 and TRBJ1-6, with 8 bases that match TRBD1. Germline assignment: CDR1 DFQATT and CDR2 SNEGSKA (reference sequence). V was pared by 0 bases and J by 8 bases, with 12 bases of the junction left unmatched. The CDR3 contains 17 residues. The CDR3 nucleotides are TGCAGTGCTAGAGATCCCCAGGGCAGGGGGCCTTATTCACCCCTCCACTTT. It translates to CSARDPQGRGPYSPLHF.

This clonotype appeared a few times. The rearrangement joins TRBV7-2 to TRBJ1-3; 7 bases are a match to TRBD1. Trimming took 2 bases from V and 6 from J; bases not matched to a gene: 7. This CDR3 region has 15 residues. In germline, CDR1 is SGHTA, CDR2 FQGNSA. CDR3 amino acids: CASSLKAGGPNTIYF. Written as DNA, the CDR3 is TGTGCCAGCAGCTTAAAGGCAGGGGGTCCAAACACCATATATTTT.

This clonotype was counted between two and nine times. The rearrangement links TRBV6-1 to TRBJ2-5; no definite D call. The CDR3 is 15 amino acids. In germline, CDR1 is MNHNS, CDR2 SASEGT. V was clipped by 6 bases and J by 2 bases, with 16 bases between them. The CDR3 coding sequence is TGTGCCAGCAGAAGTCGATCTTGGACGCAAGAGACCCAGTACTTC. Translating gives CASRSRSWTQETQYF.

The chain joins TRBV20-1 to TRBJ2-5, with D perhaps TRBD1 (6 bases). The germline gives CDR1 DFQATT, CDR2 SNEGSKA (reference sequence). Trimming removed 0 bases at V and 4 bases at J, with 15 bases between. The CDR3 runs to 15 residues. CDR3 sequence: CSARDIQGSRETQYF. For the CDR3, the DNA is TGCAGTGCTAGAGATATACAGGGTTCTCGAGAGACCCAGTACTTC.

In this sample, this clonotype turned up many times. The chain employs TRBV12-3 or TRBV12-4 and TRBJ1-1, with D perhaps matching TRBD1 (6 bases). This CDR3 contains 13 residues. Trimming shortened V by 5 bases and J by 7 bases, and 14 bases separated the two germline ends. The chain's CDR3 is CASSLDRTLEAFF. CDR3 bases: TGTGCCAGCAGTCTGGACAGAACCCTTGAAGCTTTCTTT.

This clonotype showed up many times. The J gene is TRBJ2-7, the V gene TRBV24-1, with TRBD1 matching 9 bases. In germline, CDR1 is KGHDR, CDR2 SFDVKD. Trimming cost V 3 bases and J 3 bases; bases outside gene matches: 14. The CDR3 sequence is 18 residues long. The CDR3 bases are TGTGCCACCAGTGATATCGCGGGACAGGGCCTAAAAATCTACGAGCAGTACTTC. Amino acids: CATSDIAGQGLKIYEQYF.

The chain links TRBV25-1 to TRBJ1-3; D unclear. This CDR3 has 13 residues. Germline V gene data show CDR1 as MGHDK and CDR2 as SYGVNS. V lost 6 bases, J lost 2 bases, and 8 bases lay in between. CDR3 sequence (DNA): TGTGCCAGCAGGTCCGGGGCTGGAAACACCATATATTTT. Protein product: CASRSGAGNTIYF.